This is a list of T cell receptor beta chains from one sample in a study of shared clonotypes between healthy human individuals. Using immunoSEQ multiplex PCR, the repertoire was profiled, and TCRdb retains in-frame clones only, with some absent. The sample shows more than 600,000 clones, just over 90% of them seen only once. Material: naive CD8+ T cells sorted from blood. All receptors come from a man aged 25-45 years in good health. Both conserved end residues are part of each CDR3. The D gene is left open where the match is weak.

D	V	J	CDR3
-	TRBV15	TRBJ2-5	CATSREDGGLNQETQYF
TRBD1	TRBV5-1	TRBJ2-2	CASSLDRGPETGELFF
-	TRBV30	TRBJ2-5	CAWSKPNRGQETQYF
-	TRBV28	TRBJ2-3	CASSYLIGGSTDTQYF
TRBD2	TRBV2	TRBJ2-3	CASRGTSGSTDTQYF
-	TRBV6-6	TRBJ1-2	CASSQHLYGYTF
-	TRBV7-9	TRBJ2-3	CASSLSGEGTDTQYF
TRBD2	TRBV11-2	TRBJ2-5	CASSLDLAGGQETQYF
TRBD1	TRBV28	TRBJ1-1	CASSLWGTGGTEAFF
-	TRBV14	TRBJ2-3	CASSHRVGGTDTQYF
TRBD1	TRBV7-6	TRBJ2-2	CASSNRDRAELFF
-	TRBV4-1	TRBJ2-7	CASSQVQLTTYEQYF
-	TRBV5-5	TRBJ1-5	CASSLDSFAQPQHF